The subject of this entry is one T cell receptor beta chain. The sample belongs to a study of technical replicates of blood from a few donors. The repertoire was sequenced with immunoSEQ multiplex PCR; TCRdb's copy has only in-frame clones and lacks some. The repertoire holds 53,000 or so clones, around 93% seen once, with 4.2% in the top ten. V shed 6 bases and J shed 5 bases, with 22 bases lying between them. The CDR3 covers 16 residues. Germline V CDR1 and CDR2: SEHNR, FQNEAQ (reference sequence). The V gene is TRBV7-9, the J gene TRBJ2-5, with D tentatively TRBD1 (6 bases). Material for sequencing was PBMCs. The origin of this receptor is a human donor in good health. Some clones in this sample may be carry-over from other donors' samples. CDR3 protein: CASSSSVNRVDETQYF. The CDR3, as DNA: TGTGCCAGCAGTTCCTCAGTTAACAGGGTGGACGAGACCCAGTACTTC.